A selection of T cell receptor beta chains follows, all from one sample in a study of cytomegalovirus exposure and HLA in healthy donors. Assay used: immunoSEQ multiplex PCR; TCRdb lists only in-frame clones, some missing. The sample yields about 170,000 clones, roughly 75% seen once. Material: PBMCs. Receptors were obtained from a woman in her fifties or sixties in good health and CMV-seropositive. CDR3s include the opening cysteine and the closing phenylalanine or tryptophan. A D gene is named only where the DNA matches it firmly. Clone size, where shown, is once, few, many, or a class for clones that have expanded.

J: TRBJ2-7; V: TRBV4-1; D: .; size: .; DNA: TGCGCCAGCAGCCAAGCCTACAGGACCTACGAGCAGTACTTC; CDR3: CASSQAYRTYEQYF
J: TRBJ1-1; V: TRBV6-1; D: TRBD1; size: .; DNA: TGTGCCAGCACTTCGACAGGGAAGGCTGAAGCTTTCTTT; CDR3: CASTSTGKAEAFF
J: TRBJ1-5; V: TRBV5-1; D: .; size: .; DNA: TGCGCCAGCAGCTCGGGGGAGGGTCAGCCCCAGCATTTT; CDR3: CASSSGEGQPQHF
J: TRBJ2-5; V: TRBV18; D: .; size: .; DNA: TGTGCCAGCTCGCCCACTAGCCGGGGTAGGCAGACCCAGTACTTC; CDR3: CASSPTSRGRQTQYF
J: TRBJ2-1; V: TRBV4-2; D: TRBD2; size: .; DNA: TGTGCCAGCAGCCGGGCGGGAGGGCCTGGCAATGAGCAGTTCTTC; CDR3: CASSRAGGPGNEQFF
J: TRBJ1-5; V: TRBV6-6; D: TRBD1; size: .; DNA: TGTGCCAGCAGTTCAATCACAGGGGATCGCAATCAGCCCCAGCATTTT; CDR3: CASSSITGDRNQPQHF
J: TRBJ1-2; V: TRBV5-3; D: .; size: .; DNA: TGTGCCAGAAGCTTGAGATCGGACTATGGCTACACCTTC; CDR3: CARSLRSDYGYTF
J: TRBJ2-5; V: TRBV2; D: TRBD1; size: .; DNA: TGTGCCAGCAGCGCCGGGACAGGACAAGAGACCCAGTACTTC; CDR3: CASSAGTGQETQYF
J: TRBJ2-4; V: TRBV27; D: .; size: .; DNA: TGTGCCAGCAGAAGTCGACTTATTCAGTACTTC; CDR3: CASRSRLIQYF
J: TRBJ2-7; V: TRBV7-2; D: TRBD1; size: once; DNA: TGTGCCAGCAGCTACCGGACAGGGGACAACGAGCAGTACTTC; CDR3: CASSYRTGDNEQYF
J: TRBJ2-3; V: TRBV20-1; D: .; size: .; DNA: TGCAGTGCTATACTTGGAGATACGCAGTATTTT; CDR3: CSAILGDTQYF
J: TRBJ2-7; V: TRBV5-1; D: TRBD1; size: .; DNA: TGCGCCAGCAGCTTGGGATTCGTTGGACAGGTCAGGGCTCTGTACTTC; CDR3: CASSLGFVGQVRALYF
J: TRBJ2-7; V: TRBV25-1; D: .; size: few; DNA: TGTGCCAGCAGTGGAACTTCCTACGAGCAGTACTTC; CDR3: CASSGTSYEQYF
J: TRBJ2-5; V: TRBV19; D: TRBD2; size: few; DNA: TGTGCCAGTGTAGCGGGGGGCCCGCTATATATCGAAGAGACCCAGTACTTC; CDR3: CASVAGGPLYIEETQYF
J: TRBJ1-2; V: TRBV7-6; D: .; size: .; DNA: TGTGCCAGCAGCTTAGCGACTCAGGGGTTGGATGGCTACACCTTC; CDR3: CASSLATQGLDGYTF
J: TRBJ2-6; V: TRBV6-6; D: .; size: .; DNA: TGTGCCAGCAGTTACTCGATAGGGGCTGGGGCCAACGTCCTGACTTTC; CDR3: CASSYSIGAGANVLTF
J: TRBJ2-1; V: TRBV5-4; D: TRBD2; size: .; DNA: TGTGCCAGCAGCTCACCGGGACTAGCGGCGATTGAGCAGTTCTTC; CDR3: CASSSPGLAAIEQFF
J: TRBJ1-2; V: TRBV19; D: TRBD1; size: .; DNA: TGTGCCAGTAGTATTGACCACAGGGGACGTCTCTATGGCTACACCTTC; CDR3: CASSIDHRGRLYGYTF
J: TRBJ2-1; V: TRBV5-4; D: TRBD2; size: few; DNA: TGTGCCAGCAGCACCGGGACTAGCGGGCCTAGCTCCTACAATGAGCAGTTCTTC; CDR3: CASSTGTSGPSSYNEQFF
J: TRBJ1-4; V: TRBV11-2; D: TRBD1; size: .; DNA: TGTGCCAGCAGCTTAGCAGGGGGGGAAAAACTGTTTTTT; CDR3: CASSLAGGEKLFF
J: TRBJ1-2; V: TRBV5-6; D: .; size: .; DNA: TGTGCCAGCAGCCTGGACGGGGGGGCGGACTATGGCTACACCTTC; CDR3: CASSLDGGADYGYTF
J: TRBJ1-1; V: TRBV5-1; D: .; size: .; DNA: TGCGCCAGCAGCTTGGCCTGGAGGAACACTGAAGCTTTCTTT; CDR3: CASSLAWRNTEAFF
J: TRBJ2-3; V: TRBV2; D: .; size: .; DNA: TGTGCCAGCAGTTGGTCGCCCGGTGAAGATACGCAGTATTTT; CDR3: CASSWSPGEDTQYF
J: TRBJ1-3; V: TRBV7-3; D: .; size: .; DNA: TGTGCCAGCGGATGGACAGCTGGAAACACCATATATTTT; CDR3: CASGWTAGNTIYF
J: TRBJ1-5; V: TRBV19; D: .; size: once; DNA: TGTGCCTGTGGGACTGGGTCGTCCGATCAGCCCCAGCATTTT; CDR3: CACGTGSSDQPQHF
J: TRBJ1-1; V: TRBV7-9; D: TRBD1; size: .; DNA: TGTGCCAGCAGCTTACCTACAGGGGTCAACACTGAAGCTTTCTTT; CDR3: CASSLPTGVNTEAFF
J: TRBJ1-2; V: TRBV5-4; D: TRBD1; size: .; DNA: TGTGCCAGCAGCGCGACAGGGGTTGAAGGCTACACCTTC; CDR3: CASSATGVEGYTF
J: TRBJ2-3; V: TRBV5-6; D: .; size: .; DNA: TGTGCCAGCAGCTTGAAACAGTACACAGATACGCAGTATTTT; CDR3: CASSLKQYTDTQYF
J: TRBJ1-3; V: TRBV7-2; D: .; size: .; DNA: TGTGCCAGCAGCTTAGCGCAGTTTGGAAACACCATATATTTT; CDR3: CASSLAQFGNTIYF
J: TRBJ1-1; V: TRBV18; D: .; size: once; DNA: TGTGCCAGCTCACCACCGCAACAGGCTTGGGAAGCTTTCTTT; CDR3: CASSPPQQAWEAFF
J: TRBJ2-2; V: TRBV11-3; D: TRBD1; size: .; DNA: TGTGCCAGCAGCTCTCAGGGGGCTGCCGGGGAGCTGTTTTTT; CDR3: CASSSQGAAGELFF